Below, 2 T cell receptor beta chains from the same sample are listed, as sequenced in a study of radiotherapy plus CTLA-4 blockade in lung cancer. The assay was immunoSEQ multiplex PCR, and TCRdb's table has in-frame clones only and misses some. The sample records about 72,000 clones, around 81% being singletons. Here the sequenced sample was peripheral blood, taken from a patient treated with radiotherapy plus ipilimumab. Receptor source: a human donor with non-small cell lung cancer who had a partial response to radiotherapy plus ipilimumab.

V is TRBV9 and J is TRBJ2-3, with 10 bases matching TRBD2. This CDR3 contains 15 residues. Losses at the gene ends were 6 bases for V and 0 bases for J; bases not matched to a gene: 4. In germline, CDR1 is SGDLS, CDR2 YYNGEE. The CDR3 loop reads CASNRGLASTDTQYF. Here the CDR3 DNA reads TGTGCCAGCAACCGGGGACTAGCGAGCACAGATACGCAGTATTTT.

Ten or more counts support this clone. This CDR3 is CASSPLGQGYEKLFF. In nucleotides, the CDR3 is TGTGCCAGCAGCCCGCTGGGACAGGGATATGAAAAACTGTTTTTT. This chain uses TRBV14 with TRBJ1-4, with 9 positions matching TRBD1. The junction had 6 bases not matched to a gene; V was cut back by 4 bases and J by 6 bases. The germline V gene has CDR1 SGHDN and CDR2 FVKESK. The CDR3 is 15 residues long.